The present T cell receptor (beta chain) was sequenced within a study of T cells in narcolepsy. Across the whole study: Enrolled donors included narcolepsy type 1 or type 2 patients and healthy controls.

Overall study results and limits: Same-patient CSF and blood CD4+ T cell clonotypes included HCRT-specific and TRIB2-specific autoreactive ones. Healthy controls reportedly lacked the autoreactive clonotypes serially found in patients' blood.

Comments on this clone: Antigen unknown.

The assay was immunoSEQ multiplex PCR, and TCRdb's table has in-frame clones only and misses some. The table has roughly 30,000 clones, approximately 80% seen once. Sequencing was done on a sample of memory (CD45RA-) CD4+ T cells from blood. This receptor was obtained from a human donor in good health.

In nucleotides, the CDR3 is TGTGCCAGCAGCCAACCAGGGGGGACGAGCTCCTACAATGAGCAGTTCTTC. Translating gives CASSQPGGTSSYNEQFF. This chain connects TRBV16 to TRBJ2-1, with a weak D call TRBD1 (7 bases). With 2 bases removed from V and 0 bases from J, the gap between germline ends came to 14 bases. The CDR3 is 17 amino acids. Germline V CDR1 and CDR2: KGHSY, FQNENV.